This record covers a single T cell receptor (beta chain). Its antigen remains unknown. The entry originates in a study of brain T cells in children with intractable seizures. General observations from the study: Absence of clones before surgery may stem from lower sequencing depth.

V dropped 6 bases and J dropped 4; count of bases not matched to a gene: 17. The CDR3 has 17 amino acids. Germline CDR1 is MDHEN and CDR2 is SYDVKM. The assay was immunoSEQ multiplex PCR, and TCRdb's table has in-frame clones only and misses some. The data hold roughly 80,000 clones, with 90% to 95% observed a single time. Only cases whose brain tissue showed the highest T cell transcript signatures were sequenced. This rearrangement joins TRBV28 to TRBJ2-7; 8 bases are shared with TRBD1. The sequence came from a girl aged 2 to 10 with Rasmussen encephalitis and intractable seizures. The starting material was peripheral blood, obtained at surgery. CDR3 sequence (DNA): TGTGCCAGCAGGACCCACGGACTTGACAGGGGAGGTTACGAGCAGTACTTC. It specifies CASRTHGLDRGGYEQYF.